This T cell receptor beta chain is drawn from a study of blood T cell repertoires in COVID-19. Study-level information: Sites in the United States, Italy and Spain provided acute and convalescent COVID-19 samples. T cells, B-cell-depleted T cells, or PBMCs supplied cDNA or gDNA.

The authors' processing: By means of reference gene primer amplification, nucleated cell counts were estimated. The data were produced by immunoSEQ multiplex PCR, yet TCRdb's version contains in-frame clones alone and is incomplete. V and J calls and clone size are as listed in that table; D and trimming were resolved from the DNA. The sample consists of about 92,000 clones, about 71% of them appearing once. The sequenced sample consisted of peripheral blood. This TCR derives from a woman aged 55-70 years in a cohort sampled during active or convalescent COVID-19.

The CDR3 region is CASSPRSIGEQYF. CDR3 bases: TGCGCCAGCAGCCCGAGATCGATCGGGGAGCAGTACTTC. The J gene is TRBJ2-7, the V gene TRBV4-1; no firm D call. The CDR3 sequence is 13 residues long. V was clipped by 4 bases and J by 7 bases, with 14 bases between them. Germline loops: CDR1 MGHRA, CDR2 YSYEKL.